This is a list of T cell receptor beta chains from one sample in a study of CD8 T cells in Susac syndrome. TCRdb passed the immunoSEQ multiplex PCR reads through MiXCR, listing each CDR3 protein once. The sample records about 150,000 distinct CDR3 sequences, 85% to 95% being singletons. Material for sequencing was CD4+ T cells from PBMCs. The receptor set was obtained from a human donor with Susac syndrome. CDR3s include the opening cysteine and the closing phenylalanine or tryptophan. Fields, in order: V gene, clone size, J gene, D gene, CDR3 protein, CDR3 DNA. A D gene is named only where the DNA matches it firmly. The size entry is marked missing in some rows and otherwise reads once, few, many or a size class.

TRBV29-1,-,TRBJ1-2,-,CSGSQGTGGYTF,TGCAGCGGATCCCAGGGTACCGGTGGCTACACCTTC
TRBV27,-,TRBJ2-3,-,CASTRAGQSTDTQYF,TGTGCCAGCACGCGGGCGGGACAGTCCACAGATACGCAGTATTTT
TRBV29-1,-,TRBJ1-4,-,CSVRRQTTNEKLFF,TGCAGCGTTCGACGACAGACAACTAATGAAAAACTGTTTTTT
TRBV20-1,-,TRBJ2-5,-,CSATLHRAPPTQYF,TGCAGTGCTACCCTCCACAGGGCTCCACCGACCCAGTACTTC
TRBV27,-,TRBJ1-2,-,CASSFGGDYGYTF,TGTGCCAGCAGTTTCGGGGGCGACTATGGCTACACCTTC
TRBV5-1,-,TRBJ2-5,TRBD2,CASSPGLLAVEETQYF,TGCGCCAGCAGTCCGGGGCTACTAGCGGTCGAAGAGACCCAGTACTTC
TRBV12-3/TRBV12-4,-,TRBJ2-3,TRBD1,CASSRRGRGTDTQYF,TGTGCCAGCAGCCGAAGGGGGCGAGGCACAGATACGCAGTATTTT
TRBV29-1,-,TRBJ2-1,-,CSVDRLNNEQFF,TGCAGCGTTGATCGTCTTAACAATGAGCAGTTCTTC
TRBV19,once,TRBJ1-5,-,CASSIRGVSNQPQHF,TGTGCCAGTAGTATAAGGGGCGTTAGCAATCAGCCCCAGCATTTT
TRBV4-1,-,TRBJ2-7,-,CASSQGTGQQGEQYF,TGCGCCAGCAGCCAAGGAACGGGACAACAGGGCGAGCAGTACTTC
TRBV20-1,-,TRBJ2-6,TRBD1,CSAKRDRVSGANVLTF,TGCAGTGCTAAGAGGGACAGGGTGTCAGGGGCCAACGTCCTGACTTTC
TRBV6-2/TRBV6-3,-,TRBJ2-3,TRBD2,CASGPSGGWDTQYF,TGTGCCAGCGGCCCTAGCGGGGGATGGGATACGCAGTATTTT
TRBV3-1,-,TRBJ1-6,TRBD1,CASSQRGQGRNSPLHF,TGTGCCAGCAGCCAACGAGGACAGGGGCGTAATTCACCCCTCCACTTT
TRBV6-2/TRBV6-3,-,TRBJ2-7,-,CASSYRDRYEQYF,TGTGCCAGCAGTTACCGGGACCGCTACGAGCAGTACTTC
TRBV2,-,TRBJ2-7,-,CASSEHGISNEQYF,TGTGCCAGCAGTGAACACGGGATTAGCAACGAGCAGTACTTC
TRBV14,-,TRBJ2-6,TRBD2,CASSPPGQGGLSGANVLTF,TGTGCCAGCAGCCCCCCGGGGCAGGGAGGGCTCTCGGGGGCCAACGTCCTGACTTTC
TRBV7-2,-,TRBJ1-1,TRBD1,CASSLVFGTGNTEAFF,TGTGCCAGCAGCTTAGTCTTCGGGACAGGGAACACTGAAGCTTTCTTT
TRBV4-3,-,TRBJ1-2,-,CASSPVLQESYGYTF,TGCGCCAGCAGCCCGGTGTTGCAGGAAAGTTACGGCTACACCTTC
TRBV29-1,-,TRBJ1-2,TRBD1,CSVDNWTGERAGYTF,TGCAGCGTTGATAACTGGACAGGGGAGAGGGCTGGCTACACCTTC
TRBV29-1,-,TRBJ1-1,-,CSVAEVNTEAFF,TGCAGCGTTGCCGAAGTGAACACTGAAGCTTTCTTT
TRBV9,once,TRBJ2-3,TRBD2,CASSVKVGGDPSTDTQYF,TGTGCCAGCAGCGTAAAGGTGGGGGGGGACCCTAGCACAGATACGCAGTATTTT
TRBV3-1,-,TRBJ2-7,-,CASSSRTAEEQYF,TGTGCCAGCAGCTCGCGGACTGCCGAGGAGCAGTACTTC
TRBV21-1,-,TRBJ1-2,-,CASSFWLETGDYGYTF,TGTGCCAGCAGCTTCTGGTTAGAAACAGGGGACTATGGCTACACCTTC
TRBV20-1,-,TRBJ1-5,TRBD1,CSARPSTGLNQPQHF,TGCAGTGCTAGACCATCGACAGGGCTCAACCAGCCCCAGCATTTT
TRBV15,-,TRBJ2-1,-,CATSRDRPGAGEQFF,TGTGCCACCAGCAGAGATCGGCCCGGGGCGGGTGAGCAGTTCTTC
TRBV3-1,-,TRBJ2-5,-,CASSQGKETQYF,TGTGCCAGCAGCCAAGGAAAAGAGACCCAGTACTTC
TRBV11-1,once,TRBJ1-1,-,CASRPITEAFF,TGTGCCAGCAGACCGATAACTGAAGCTTTCTTT
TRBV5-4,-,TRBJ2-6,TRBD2,CASSWKRGSSGANVLTF,TGTGCCAGCAGTTGGAAGCGGGGAAGCTCTGGGGCCAACGTCCTGACTTTC